Listed below are T cell receptor beta chains from one sample, sequenced in a study of cytomegalovirus exposure and HLA in healthy donors. Data came from immunoSEQ multiplex PCR; TCRdb stores just in-frame clones and leaves some out. The sample lists around 120,000 clones; about 80% were seen once. The sample consisted of PBMCs. These receptors were taken from a man in his fifties or sixties in good health and CMV-seropositive. Both conserved end residues are part of each CDR3. D genes are given only for firm matches. Size is stated for part of the rows, as once, few or many counts, or as a class when the clone is expanded.

>few|-|TRBV28|TRBJ1-3
TGTGCCAGCAGTATGATAGTCGGAAACACCATATATTTT
CASSMIVGNTIYF
>-|TRBD1|TRBV4-1|TRBJ2-5
TGCGCCAGCAGCCTTGGGGACAGGGCGTCCAAGGAGACCCAGTACTTC
CASSLGDRASKETQYF
>-|-|TRBV5-1|TRBJ2-7
TGCGCCAGCAGCTTGGTCCCGGTCTACGAGCAGTACTTC
CASSLVPVYEQYF
>few|TRBD2|TRBV10-2|TRBJ2-7
TGCGCCAGCAAGAGCGGGAGGGTCGACGAGCAGTACTTC
CASKSGRVDEQYF
>-|TRBD1|TRBV2|TRBJ2-7
TGTGCCACCACCCCCCCGGGACAGAGAACCTACGAGCAGTACTTC
CATTPPGQRTYEQYF
>-|-|TRBV5-1|TRBJ2-7
TGCGCCAGCACGCCATTGGACAGAACCTACGAGCAGTACTTC
CASTPLDRTYEQYF
>-|TRBD1|TRBV7-9|TRBJ1-3
TGTGCCAGCAGCTTGGGACAGGTCTCTGGAAACACCATATATTTT
CASSLGQVSGNTIYF
>-|TRBD1|TRBV5-1|TRBJ2-1
TGCGCCAGCAGCTTACGACAGGGTTGGAGCTCCTACAATGAGCAGTTCTTC
CASSLRQGWSSYNEQFF
>-|-|TRBV15|TRBJ1-4
TGTGCCACCAGCAGAGATCTGGGGGCGCCCAAAGAGGAACTGTTTTTT
CATSRDLGAPKEELFF
>-|-|TRBV6-6|TRBJ2-2
TGTGCCAGCAGTTGGGACTCCAACACCGGGGAGCTGTTTTTT
CASSWDSNTGELFF
>-|-|TRBV29-1|TRBJ2-5
TGCAGCGTTCAGGACAGCTTAGAGACCCAGTACTTC
CSVQDSLETQYF
>-|TRBD2|TRBV28|TRBJ2-1
TGTGCCAGCAGCTCGACTAGCGGGCGGTACAATGAGCAGTTCTTC
CASSSTSGRYNEQFF
>-|-|TRBV2|TRBJ1-4
TGTGCCAGCAGTGATATCAGGTTTGAAAAACTGTTTTTT
CASSDIRFEKLFF
>-|-|TRBV5-1|TRBJ1-1
TGCGCCAGCAGACGTGGGGGGAGGGACACTGAAGCTTTCTTT
CASRRGGRDTEAFF
>few|TRBD1|TRBV19|TRBJ1-5
TGTGCCAGTAGTAGGGGACAGAAAAGGATGGAGCCCCAGCATTTT
CASSRGQKRMEPQHF
>once|-|TRBV9|TRBJ1-3
TGTGCCAGCACCTCAGGGGCCTTTAGCTCTGGAAACACCATATATTTT
CASTSGAFSSGNTIYF
>-|-|TRBV10-3|TRBJ2-7
TGTGCCACCTCGGAGGCGGGGCCCTACGAGCAGTACTTC
CATSEAGPYEQYF
>-|-|TRBV5-6|TRBJ1-1
TGTGCCAGCAGCTTGCGTGCCAGGATGAACACTGAAGCTTTCTTT
CASSLRARMNTEAFF
>-|TRBD2|TRBV10-2|TRBJ2-7
TGCGCCACTCGAACTAGCGGGGGCTACGAGCAGTACTTC
CATRTSGGYEQYF
>-|TRBD1|TRBV18|TRBJ1-1
TGTGCCAGCTCACCACGGAATCCGGGACAGTCGGCAACTGAAGCTTTCTTT
CASSPRNPGQSATEAFF
>-|-|TRBV6-5|TRBJ1-4
TGTGCCAGCAGTTCCAGGGTTCTGACTAATGAAAAACTGTTTTTT
CASSSRVLTNEKLFF
>once|-|TRBV6-1|TRBJ1-2
TGTGCCAGCAGTGAAAATATGGGGCTACCTAACTATGGCTACACCTTC
CASSENMGLPNYGYTF
>-|-|TRBV6-5|TRBJ2-1
TGTGCCAGCAGTTACTTTGGAGGTGAGCAGTTCTTC
CASSYFGGEQFF
>few|TRBD1|TRBV7-9|TRBJ1-2
TGTGCCAGCAGCTTGGGGGACAGGGGTTTTGGCTACACCTTC
CASSLGDRGFGYTF
>-|-|TRBV28|TRBJ1-1
TGTGCCAGCAGTTCCCCCGGGAGGGCCACTGAAGCTTTCTTT
CASSSPGRATEAFF
>-|TRBD1|TRBV6-1|TRBJ1-2
TGTGCCAGCAGGTCGACAGGGTGGGCTGGGGGCTACACCTTC
CASRSTGWAGGYTF
>-|TRBD1|TRBV10-2|TRBJ1-6
TGCGCCAGCAGTGAAAGAGGACAGGGGACCTATAATTCACCCCTCCACTTT
CASSERGQGTYNSPLHF
>-|-|TRBV28|TRBJ1-5
TGTGCCAGCAGTTGGCCGGGGGGGCAGCCCCAGCATTTT
CASSWPGGQPQHF
>once|TRBD1|TRBV5-8|TRBJ1-5
TGTGCCAGCGGCCCCGGGACAGTGGGATCTCAGCCCCAGCATTTT
CASGPGTVGSQPQHF
>few|-|TRBV5-5|TRBJ2-7
TGTGCCAGCAGCTTCCCCGACAGGTTGTACGAGCAGTACTTC
CASSFPDRLYEQYF
>-|TRBD2|TRBV28|TRBJ2-3
TGTGCCAGCAGTTTATACAGCGGGAGGGCCACAGATACGCAGTATTTT
CASSLYSGRATDTQYF
>-|-|TRBV6-6|TRBJ2-1
TGTGCCAGCACGATACAGGGACCATACAATGAGCAGTTCTTC
CASTIQGPYNEQFF
>-|TRBD1|TRBV5-1|TRBJ2-6
TGCGCCAGCAGCTTGGGAAGACAGGGGGTGAGCTCTGGGGCCAACGTCCTGACTTTC
CASSLGRQGVSSGANVLTF
>-|-|TRBV19|TRBJ1-5
TGTGCCAGTAGTATCGGTGATCAGCCCCAGCATTTT
CASSIGDQPQHF
>-|-|TRBV9|TRBJ1-5
TGTGCCAGCAGCGTAGGGACGGGAAATCAGCCCCAGCATTTT
CASSVGTGNQPQHF
>-|-|TRBV9|TRBJ1-6
TGTGCCAGCAGCGTTACAGGGAGTAGGAATTCACCCCTCCACTTT
CASSVTGSRNSPLHF
>-|-|TRBV15|TRBJ1-5
TGTGCCACCAGCACGTACGGGGGGCCCCAGCATTTT
CATSTYGGPQHF
>-|TRBD2|TRBV7-2|TRBJ2-5
TGTGCCAGCATCCCCCGCGGGGGTAGCGGGGGGAGAGAGACCCAGTACTTC
CASIPRGGSGGRETQYF
>-|-|TRBV18|TRBJ1-2
TGTGCCAGCTCACCACCGGGGAGAGGCTATGGCTACACCTTC
CASSPPGRGYGYTF
>once|TRBD2|TRBV2|TRBJ2-7
TGTGCCAGCAGCCTAGCTAGGGGTAGCGGGAGCGTGCAGTACTTC
CASSLARGSGSVQYF
>-|-|TRBV28|TRBJ1-2
TGTGCCAGCAGTCCCCCAAATTTCGGCTACACCTTC
CASSPPNFGYTF
>-|TRBD1|TRBV18|TRBJ1-3
TGTGCCAGCTCACAAACGACAGGGGTTGGCTCTGGAAACACCATATATTTT
CASSQTTGVGSGNTIYF
>once|TRBD2|TRBV15|TRBJ2-3
TGTGCCACCAGCAGATTGGAGGGAGGGGTCACAGATACGCAGTATTTT
CATSRLEGGVTDTQYF